A single sample is the source of the 12 T cell receptor beta chains below, sequenced in a study of T-cell reconstitution after alpha-beta-depleted transplantation in children. Unique molecular identifiers tagged the TCRbeta library. From the PCR reads, TCRdb called clonotypes with MiXCR, one entry per CDR3 protein. The profile shows about 600,000 distinct CDR3 sequences, 13% of them singletons. The sequences come from PBMCs, mostly from graft donor cells, collected 360 days after TCRalphabeta/CD19-depleted stem cell transplant. These receptors were taken from a male patient aged 10 to 17 who had a stem cell transplant for acute myeloid leukemia, so the T cells may come from the graft donor.

This clonotype was detected many times. V gene TRBV12-3 or TRBV12-4 combines with J gene TRBJ2-2; D may correspond to TRBD1 or TRBD2 (5 bases each). V was shortened by 7 bases and J by 1 base, with 16 bases between the two germline ends. CDR3 length equals 16 residues. The CDR3 DNA follows: TGTGCCAGCACCTTGAGGGGACGGATGAACACCGGGGAGCTGTTTTTT. Residues: CASTLRGRMNTGELFF.

This clonotype was observed a few times. The chain carries TRBV7-9 and TRBJ2-5; 7 bases are shared with TRBD2. The V and J ends lost 3 bases and 0 bases, in that order; junction bases with no gene match: 4. The CDR3 is 15 residues long. CDR1 SEHNR and CDR2 FQNEAQ come from the germline V gene (reference sequence). CDR3 nucleotides: TGTGCCAGCAGCTTGTACCTAGCGGACCAAGAGACCCAGTACTTC. Its translation: CASSLYLADQETQYF.

In regard to this clonotype: A read error may account for a junction end that differs from germline. The rearrangement uses TRBV2 and TRBJ2-4; 9 bases map to TRBD1. This CDR3 spans 19 amino acids. Per germline, CDR1 SNHLY and CDR2 FYNNEI. CDR3 amino acids: CTSRAPTGGSSWAKNIQYF. The DNA of the CDR3 is TGTACCAGCAGAGCCCCTACAGGGGGCTCTTCGTGGGCCAAAAACATTCAGTACTTC.

This rearrangement joins TRBV19 to TRBJ2-7; weak D call: TRBD1 (6 bases). The CDR3 sequence is 14 residues long. The V gene lost 5 bases and the J gene lost 0 bases, with 11 bases spanning the gap. Germline V gene lookup returns CDR1 LNHDA and CDR2 SQIVND (reference sequence). The CDR3 nucleotides read TGTGCCAGTAGTTACCGGGACAACTCCTACGAGCAGTACTTC. Its protein is CASSYRDNSYEQYF.

The rearrangement links TRBV14 to TRBJ2-6, with D possibly being TRBD1 (6 bases). This CDR3 spans 16 amino acids. V shed 10 bases and J shed 3 bases, with 19 bases lying between them. CDR1 is SGHDN, CDR2 FVKESK, per germline. The CDR3 bases are TGTGCCACCAGGCCTCGATGGGGGCGTGGGGCCAACGTCCTGACTTTC. It encodes CATRPRWGRGANVLTF.

The table lists this clonotype with a few counts. The rearrangement uses TRBV4-2 and TRBJ2-1; TRBD2 matches 13 bases. This CDR3 has 17 amino acids. CDR1 LGHNA and CDR2 YNFKEQ come from the germline V gene. V shed 0 bases and J 15 bases; nucleotides not matched to a gene: 14. This CDR3 is CASSQDLGLAGERRPFF. CDR3 sequence (DNA): TGTGCCAGCAGCCAAGATCTAGGACTAGCGGGAGAGAGGCGACCGTTCTTC.

This clonotype was seen a few times. The chain joins TRBV6-5 to TRBJ2-5; 7 bases match TRBD1. The CDR3 is 16 residues long. Germline V gene sequence: CDR1 MNHEY, CDR2 SVGAGI. The junction had 9 bases not matched to a gene; V was cut back by 4 bases and J by 1 base. CDR3 amino acids: CASSLQDRSVQETQYF. CDR3 DNA: TGTGCCAGCAGTTTACAGGACAGGAGCGTCCAAGAGACCCAGTACTTC.

This rearrangement joins TRBV19 to TRBJ2-1, with D possibly matching TRBD2 (7 bases). The germline CDR1 and CDR2 sequences are LNHDA and SQIVND (reference sequence). This CDR3 spans 17 amino acids. Between the trimmed V and J ends, which lost 9 bases and 2 bases, there was a span of 23 bases. The CDR3 is CASHPNFRGATYNEQFF. The CDR3 DNA is TGTGCCAGCCACCCGAACTTTCGGGGGGCCACCTACAATGAGCAGTTCTTC.

The genes are TRBV4-3 and TRBJ2-3, with D unclear. Germline loops: CDR1 LGHNA, CDR2 YSLEER. V lost 0 bases and J lost 4, with 20 bases in between. The length of the CDR3 is 18 residues. Written as DNA, the CDR3 is TGCGCCAGCAGCCAAGATCACCCCATGGCGGCCCGTCCAGATACGCAGTATTTT. Protein product: CASSQDHPMAARPDTQYF.

CDR3 sequence: CASSLAVGRAGSEQYF. The CDR3 bases are TGTGCCAGCAGCTTAGCTGTCGGGAGGGCCGGGAGCGAGCAGTACTTC. The chain couples TRBV7-9 to TRBJ2-7; 8 positions match TRBD2. Germline V gene sequence: CDR1 SEHNR, CDR2 FQNEAQ (reference sequence). The CDR3 is made up of 16 amino acids. V lost 0 bases to trimming and J lost 6 bases; unmatched junction nucleotides: 10.

This clonotype was seen only a few times. This chain connects TRBV27 to TRBJ2-7; 12 bases agree with TRBD1. The V gene's germline CDR1 is MNHEY and CDR2 SMNVEV (reference sequence). Trimming took 3 bases from V and 3 from J; bases not matched to a gene: 15. CDR3 length: 19 residues. CDR3 in amino acids: CASSFGLSGQGAASYEQYF. CDR3 in DNA: TGTGCCAGCAGTTTCGGACTCTCGGGACAGGGGGCTGCAAGCTACGAGCAGTACTTC.

V and J are TRBV28 and TRBJ1-1; D remains unclear. Germline CDR1 MDHEN, CDR2 SYDVKM. V was shortened by 7 bases and J by 1 base, with 13 bases between the two germline ends. This CDR3 is built from 14 residues. CDR3 sequence (DNA): TGTGCCAGCAACCAGGACCGGGCGAACACTGAAGCTTTCTTT. It translates to CASNQDRANTEAFF.